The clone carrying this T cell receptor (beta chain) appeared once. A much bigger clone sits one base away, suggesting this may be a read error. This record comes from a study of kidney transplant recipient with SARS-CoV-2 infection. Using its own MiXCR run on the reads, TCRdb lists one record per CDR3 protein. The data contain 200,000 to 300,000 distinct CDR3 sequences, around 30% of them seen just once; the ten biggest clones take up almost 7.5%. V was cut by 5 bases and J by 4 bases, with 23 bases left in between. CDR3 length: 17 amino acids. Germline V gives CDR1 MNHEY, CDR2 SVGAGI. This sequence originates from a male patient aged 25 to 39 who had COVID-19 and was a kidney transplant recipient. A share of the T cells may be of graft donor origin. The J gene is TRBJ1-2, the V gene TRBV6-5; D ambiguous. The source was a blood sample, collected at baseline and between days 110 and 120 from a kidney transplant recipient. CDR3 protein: CASSPGLSTRKTYGYTF. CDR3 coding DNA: TGTGCCAGCAGTCCTGGCCTCTCTACGCGAAAGACCTATGGCTACACCTTC.